The 20 T cell receptor beta chains presented below share a single source sample, sequenced in a study of identical twins. TCRdb reprocessed the 5' RACE reads via MiXCR and lists one record per CDR3 protein. The data contain about 200,000 distinct CDR3 sequences, roughly 15% of them singletons. The same sample was also used in a study of T cells expressing NK-cell markers.

Sequencing used CD8+ T cells sorted from blood. The receptor source for this set is a woman aged 18-30 years in good health.

This clonotype has ten or more counts. This chain links TRBV6-4 with TRBJ2-3; D is undetermined. V dropped 6 bases and J dropped 2 bases, with 15 bases sitting between them. CDR3 length equals 15 residues. The germline CDR1 and CDR2 sequences are MRHNA and SNTAGT. CDR3 amino acids: CASSVEPTDTDTQYF. DNA of the CDR3: TGTGCCAGCAGCGTTGAACCGACGGACACAGATACGCAGTATTTT.

This clonotype showed up just a few times. The chain combines TRBV7-9 with TRBJ2-7; tentative D call: TRBD2 (6 bases). This CDR3 contains 14 residues. In germline, CDR1 is SEHNR, CDR2 FQNEAQ (reference sequence). V lost 4 bases and J 2 bases, leaving 12 bases between the germline ends. In DNA, the CDR3 is TGTGCCAGCAGCTCCGGGACTGCCACCTACGAGCAGTACTTC. Amino acid sequence: CASSSGTATYEQYF.

The chain has TRBV21-1 and TRBJ2-1; the DNA was not used to check the table's D call, TRBD2. TRBV21-1 is tagged as a pseudogene. The CDR3 consists of 21 residues. CDR3: CANFPDPLVAGKVGTYNEQFF. In DNA form, the CDR3 reads TGTGCCAATTTCCCGGACCCTTTGGTAGCGGGAAAGGTAGGTACGTACAATGAGCAGTTCTTC.

The chain combines TRBV27 with TRBJ2-7, with 10 bases fitting TRBD1. The CDR3 sequence is 17 residues long. The junction had 16 bases not matched to a gene; V was cut back by 5 bases and J by 6 bases. CDR1 and CDR2 (germline): MNHEY, SMNVEV (reference sequence). The CDR3 is CASSTLLGTGASLEQYF. The DNA of the CDR3 is TGTGCCAGCAGTACGCTTTTGGGGACAGGGGCCTCCCTCGAGCAGTACTTC.

There are a few counts of this clonotype. The gene calls are TRBV6-2 or TRBV6-3 and TRBJ2-1; D is unresolved. The germline gives CDR1 MNHEY, CDR2 SVGEGT. The CDR3 consists of 13 residues. V lost 2 bases, J lost 5 bases, and 7 bases lay in between. In DNA form, the CDR3 reads TGTGCCAGCAGTTACGTGTCAAACAATGAGCAGTTCTTC. It yields the protein CASSYVSNNEQFF.

This clonotype was seen more than once but under ten times. The DNA for the CDR3 is TGTGCCAGCAGCCCCCGGGGGTTGGATGCTTTCTTT. It translates to CASSPRGLDAFF. The chain links TRBV11-3 to TRBJ1-1, with D perhaps TRBD1 (5 bases). The V and J ends lost 5 bases and 11 bases respectively, with 15 bases between them. There are 12 residues in the CDR3. Germline lookup yields CDR1 SGHNT and CDR2 YENEEA.

This clonotype is judged medium-sized. The V call is TRBV24-1, the J call TRBJ2-4, with no clear D. The length of the CDR3 is 12 residues. V was shortened by 2 bases and J by 5 bases, with 3 bases between the two germline ends. The V gene's germline CDR1 is KGHDR and CDR2 SFDVKD. DNA of the CDR3: TGTGCCACCAGTGATTCGCAAAACATTCAGTACTTC. It encodes CATSDSQNIQYF.

V and J are TRBV9 and TRBJ1-2; 8 bases fit TRBD1. Trimming at V came to 3 bases and at J to 0 bases, leaving 4 bases not matched to a gene. The CDR3 loop spans 15 amino acids. Per the germline V gene, CDR1 is SGDLS and CDR2 is YYNGEE. CDR3 residues: CASSATGGANYGYTF. CDR3 coding DNA: TGTGCCAGCAGCGCTACAGGGGGAGCTAACTATGGCTACACCTTC.

Many counts were recorded for this clonotype. The chain recombines TRBV5-1 with TRBJ2-1; D not resolved. There are 13 residues in the CDR3. V was clipped by 4 bases and J by 5 bases, with 10 bases between them. Germline V gene sequence: CDR1 SGHRS, CDR2 YFSETQ. The DNA for the CDR3 is TGCGCCAGCAGCCCCGGATTCGACAATGAGCAGTTCTTC. Translated: CASSPGFDNEQFF.

This chain connects TRBV7-6 to TRBJ2-3; 10 bases line up with TRBD2. V was pared by 5 bases and J by 4 bases, with 12 bases of the junction left unmatched. This CDR3 is 17 amino acids long. The germline gives CDR1 SGHVS, CDR2 FNYEAQ. The CDR3 DNA reads as TGTGCCAGCAGCCCCGGCTTTGTTAGCGGGAGGTCAGATACGCAGTATTTT. Encoded protein: CASSPGFVSGRSDTQYF.

This clonotype was counted a few times. J is TRBJ2-5 and V is TRBV3-1; D not resolved. Trimming shortened V by 0 bases and J by 5 bases, and 13 bases separated the two germline ends. Germline-derived CDR1 and CDR2 are LGHDT and YNNKEL (reference sequence). The CDR3 runs 15 residues. This CDR3 reads CASSQESGLLETQYF. CDR3 sequence (DNA): TGTGCCAGCAGCCAAGAGTCGGGCCTCCTGGAGACCCAGTACTTC.

The rearrangement joins TRBV12-3 or TRBV12-4 to TRBJ2-5, with a weak D call TRBD2 (6 bases). V lost 3 bases to trimming and J lost 10 bases, with 15 bases between them. This CDR3 is built from 13 residues. As DNA, the CDR3 is TGTGCCAGCAGTTTTGCCCAGGGCGGGAACCAGTACTTC. Translating it yields CASSFAQGGNQYF.

V usage is TRBV27 and J usage is TRBJ2-1; the D gene is possibly TRBD1 (5 bases). Per the germline V gene, CDR1 is MNHEY and CDR2 is SMNVEV (reference sequence). The CDR3 spans 14 residues. V lost 6 bases and J lost 2, with 11 bases in between. The CDR3 region has the DNA TGTGCCAGCAGACAACAGGAGACCTACAATGAGCAGTTCTTC. This gives the protein CASRQQETYNEQFF.

This chain connects TRBV15 to TRBJ2-1, with 9 nucleotides matching TRBD1. CDR1 LNHNV and CDR2 YYDKDF come from the germline V gene (reference sequence). The CDR3 is made up of 15 amino acids. Losses at the gene ends were 5 bases for V and 8 bases for J; bases not matched to a gene: 10. CDR3 coding DNA: TGTGCCACCAGCGCAGCCGGGACAGGGAGGGATGAGCAGTTCTTC. It specifies CATSAAGTGRDEQFF.

This clonotype was seen only a few times. The chain joins TRBV4-3 to TRBJ2-3; 8 bases align to TRBD2. This CDR3 has 16 residues. CDR1 is LGHNA and CDR2 is YSLEER in the germline V gene. After removal of 1 base from V and 1 base from J, the junction contained 4 bases not matched to a gene. The CDR3 DNA sequence: TGCGCCAGCAGCCAAGCAGCGGGAGTGGGCACAGATACGCAGTATTTT. It encodes CASSQAAGVGTDTQYF.

There are a few counts of this clonotype. The chain uses TRBV12-3 or TRBV12-4 and TRBJ1-5, with TRBD1 matching over 7 bases. This CDR3 is 14 amino acids long. The trim removed 3 bases at V and 3 bases at J, leaving 2 bases unmatched. The CDR3 protein is CASSLGQFNQPQHF. CDR3 sequence (DNA): TGTGCCAGCAGTTTGGGACAGTTCAATCAGCCCCAGCATTTT.

The rearrangement joins TRBV19 to TRBJ1-5; no reliable D call. V lost 7 bases, J lost 0 bases, and 13 bases lay in between. Looked up from germline, CDR1 is LNHDA and CDR2 is SQIVND (reference sequence). The CDR3 length is 15 residues. The CDR3 sequence is CASTLTGGSNQPQHF. In DNA, the CDR3 is TGTGCCAGTACCCTAACCGGCGGTAGCAATCAGCCCCAGCATTTT.

The chain joins TRBV20-1 to TRBJ2-7; D might be TRBD1 (5 bases). V was pared by 3 bases and J by 3 bases, with 18 bases between. Germline CDR1 reads DFQATT; CDR2 reads SNEGSKA (reference sequence). The CDR3 totals 15 residues. As DNA, the CDR3 is TGCAGTGCTAGGGGTGACAGTTATTTGAACTACGAGCAGTACTTC. Its translation is CSARGDSYLNYEQYF.

This clonotype was seen only a few times. V usage is TRBV27 and J usage is TRBJ1-6; a weak D match, TRBD1 (6 bases). Trimming removed 4 bases at V and 7 bases at J, with 11 bases between. The CDR3 totals 14 residues. Germline loops: CDR1 MNHEY, CDR2 SMNVEV (reference sequence). The CDR3 nucleotides read TGTGCCAGCAGTTGGGGGGGCTCGAATTCACCCCTCCACTTT. The encoded protein is CASSWGGSNSPLHF.

This sequence joins TRBV7-9 and TRBJ2-1, with D uncertain. V was trimmed by 2 bases and J by 9 bases, leaving 8 bases between them. Germline V gives CDR1 SEHNR, CDR2 FQNEAQ (reference sequence). CDR3 length: 12 amino acids. In nucleotides, the CDR3 is TGTGCCAGCAGCTTACTACGCCCTGAGCAGTTCTTC. Protein: CASSLLRPEQFF. Filled out from reference TRBV7-9 and TRBJ2-1, the complete variable domain reads DTGVSQNPRHKITKRGQNVTFRCDPISEHNRLYWYRQTLGQGPEFLTYFQNEAQLEKSRLLSDRFSAERPKGSFSTLEIQRTEQGDSAMYLCASSLLRPEQFFGPGTRLTVL.